These 12 T cell receptor beta chains originate from one sample sequenced in a study of blood T cell repertoires in COVID-19. The protocol was immunoSEQ multiplex PCR, while the TCRdb copy is restricted to in-frame clones and leaves out a portion. There are 250,000 to 300,000 clones in the sample; more than 85% occur only once, and over 2% lies in the top ten. Sequencing was done on a sample of peripheral blood. These receptors came from a woman aged 30 to 39 with COVID-19, enrolled during active disease.

The chain is built from TRBV25-1 and TRBJ1-1; 9 nucleotides line up with TRBD1. Germline CDR1 MGHDK, CDR2 SYGVNS. The length of the CDR3 is 15 residues. Trimming took 3 bases from V and 7 from J; bases not matched to a gene: 9. CDR3: CASSDLGTGRYEAFF. The CDR3 DNA is TGTGCCAGCAGTGATCTAGGGACAGGGCGGTATGAAGCTTTCTTT.

The J gene is TRBJ1-1, the V gene TRBV11-2; D gene unclear. Germline V gene lookup returns CDR1 SGHAT and CDR2 FQNNGV. V was clipped by 2 bases and J by 4 bases, with 11 bases between them. The CDR3 consists of 14 residues. The CDR3 sequence: CASSLLGLSTEAFF. The DNA of the CDR3 is TGTGCCAGCAGCTTACTAGGTCTGAGCACTGAAGCTTTCTTT. Looking up the rest from reference TRBV11-2 and TRBJ1-1 gives the full variable domain: EAGVAQSPRYKIIEKRQSVAFWCNPISGHATLYWYQQILGQGPKLLIQFQNNGVVDDSQLPKDRFSAERLKGVDSTLKIQPAKLEDSAVYLCASSLLGLSTEAFFGQGTRLTVV.

There are a few counts of this clone. CDR3 amino acids: CASSFQGDTGELFF. CDR3 DNA sequence: TGCGCCAGCAGCTTCCAGGGGGACACCGGGGAGCTGTTTTTT. The chain uses TRBV5-1 and TRBJ2-2; 7 bases fit TRBD1. V lost 2 bases and J lost 3; bases outside the gene matches: 1. Germline V gene lookup returns CDR1 SGHRS and CDR2 YFSETQ. This CDR3 region has 14 residues.

V and J are TRBV7-2 and TRBJ2-1; D not certain. There are 14 residues in the CDR3. The V end was cut by 4 bases, the J end by 8 bases, with 15 bases between. Germline CDR1 reads SGHTA; CDR2 reads FQGNSA. CDR3 bases: TGTGCCAGCAGCTCCCGCGCGCCTCGATATGAGCAGTTCTTC. Translation: CASSSRAPRYEQFF.

The V and J genes are TRBV19 and TRBJ1-4, with TRBD1 matching over 7 bases. Germline V gene data show CDR1 as LNHDA and CDR2 as SQIVND (reference sequence). V shed 5 bases and J 7 bases; nucleotides not matched to a gene: 7. The CDR3 spans 14 residues. Here the CDR3 reads CASSPQGWSEKLFF. The CDR3 DNA sequence: TGTGCCAGTAGTCCACAGGGGTGGAGTGAAAAACTGTTTTTT.

V gene TRBV19 combines with J gene TRBJ1-4; 9 bases agree with TRBD1. Germline assignment: CDR1 LNHDA and CDR2 SQIVND (reference sequence). Trimming took 6 bases from V and 7 from J; bases not matched to a gene: 9. The length of the CDR3 is 15 residues. The CDR3 protein is CASRRTGAYGEKLFF. CDR3 nucleotide sequence: TGTGCCAGTAGACGGACAGGGGCATATGGTGAAAAACTGTTTTTT.

The chain recombines TRBV27 with TRBJ2-7; TRBD2 is a possible D gene (6 bases). The CDR3 contains 15 residues. The V end was cut by 2 bases, the J end by 2 bases, with 13 bases between. Germline V gene data show CDR1 as MNHEY and CDR2 as SMNVEV (reference sequence). The CDR3 reads CASSLGGSGTYEQYF. CDR3 nucleotide sequence: TGTGCCAGCAGTTTAGGAGGGAGCGGTACCTACGAGCAGTACTTC.

The J gene is TRBJ1-6, the V gene TRBV27; D remains ambiguous. Trimming stripped 7 bases from V and 0 bases from J, with 7 bases between. The germline CDR1 and CDR2 sequences are MNHEY and SMNVEV (reference sequence). This CDR3 has 14 residues. The CDR3 DNA is TGTGCCAGCAAACGGGGCTCCTATAATTCACCCCTCCACTTT. This gives the protein CASKRGSYNSPLHF.

This clone was counted between two and nine times. The rearrangement joins TRBV11-2 to TRBJ1-2, with D perhaps TRBD1 (5 bases). There are 13 residues in the CDR3. Germline V gene sequence: CDR1 SGHAT, CDR2 FQNNGV. Between the trimmed V and J ends, which lost 5 bases and 7 bases, there was a span of 14 bases. The CDR3 DNA is TGTGCCAGCAGCCCAGGCCCACAGGTTGGCTACACCTTC. It is translated as CASSPGPQVGYTF.

The table lists this clone with a count of one. This chain uses TRBV7-9 with TRBJ2-1; possibly TRBD2 for D (5 bases). The germline V gene encodes CDR1 SEHNR and CDR2 FQNEAQ (reference sequence). V shed 8 bases and J shed 7 bases, with 15 bases lying between them. This CDR3 comprises 13 residues. CDR3 coding DNA: TGTGCCAGCGCTAGCTGGAAGGTAAATGAGCAGTTCTTC. This encodes CASASWKVNEQFF.

The chain carries TRBV25-1 and TRBJ1-6; D is ambiguous. Germline values: CDR1 MGHDK, CDR2 SYGVNS. V was trimmed by 6 bases and J by 10 bases, leaving 10 bases between them. CDR3 length: 12 residues. CDR3 sequence: CASRAENSPLHF. The CDR3 DNA reads TGTGCCAGCAGAGCTGAAAACTCACCCCTCCACTTT.

This rearrangement joins TRBV6-5 to TRBJ2-3, with 7 bases aligning to TRBD1. V dropped 6 bases and J dropped 2; count of bases not matched to a gene: 5. Germline V gene data show CDR1 as MNHEY and CDR2 as SVGAGI. CDR3 length: 14 amino acids. In nucleotides, the CDR3 is TGTGCCAGCAGAAGGACAGGAGTCACAGATACGCAGTATTTT. Protein sequence: CASRRTGVTDTQYF.